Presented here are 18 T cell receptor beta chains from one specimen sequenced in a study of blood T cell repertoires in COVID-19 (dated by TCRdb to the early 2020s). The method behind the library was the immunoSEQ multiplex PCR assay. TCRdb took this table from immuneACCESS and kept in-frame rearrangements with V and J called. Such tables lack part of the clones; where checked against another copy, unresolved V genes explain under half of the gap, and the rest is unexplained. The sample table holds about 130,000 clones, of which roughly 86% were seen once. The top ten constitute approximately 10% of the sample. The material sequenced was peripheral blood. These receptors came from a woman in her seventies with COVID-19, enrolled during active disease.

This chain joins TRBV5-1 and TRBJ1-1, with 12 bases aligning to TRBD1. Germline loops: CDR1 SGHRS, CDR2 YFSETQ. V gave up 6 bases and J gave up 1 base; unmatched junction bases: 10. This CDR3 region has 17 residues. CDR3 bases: TGCGCCAGCAAAAAAACTGGGACAGGGGGCAGGAACACTGAAGCTTTCTTT. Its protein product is CASKKTGTGGRNTEAFF. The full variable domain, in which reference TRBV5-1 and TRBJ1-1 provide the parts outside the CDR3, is KAGVTQTPRYLIKTRGQQVTLSCSPISGHRSVSWYQQTPGQGLQFLFEYFSETQRNKGNFPGRFSGRQFSNSRSEMNVSTLELGDSALYLCASKKTGTGGRNTEAFFGQGTRLTVV.

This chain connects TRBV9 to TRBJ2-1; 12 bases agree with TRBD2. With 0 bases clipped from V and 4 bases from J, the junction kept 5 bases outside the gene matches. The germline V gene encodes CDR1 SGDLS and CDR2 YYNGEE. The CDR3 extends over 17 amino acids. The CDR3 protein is CASSVATLAGGYNEQFF. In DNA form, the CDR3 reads TGTGCCAGCAGCGTAGCCACACTAGCGGGGGGATACAATGAGCAGTTCTTC.

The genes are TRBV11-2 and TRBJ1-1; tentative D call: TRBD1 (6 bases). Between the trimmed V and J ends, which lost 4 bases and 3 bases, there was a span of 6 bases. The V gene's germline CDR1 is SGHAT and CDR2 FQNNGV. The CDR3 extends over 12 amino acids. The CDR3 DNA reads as TGTGCCAGCAGCTCAGGGGACACTGAAGCTTTCTTT. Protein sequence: CASSSGDTEAFF.

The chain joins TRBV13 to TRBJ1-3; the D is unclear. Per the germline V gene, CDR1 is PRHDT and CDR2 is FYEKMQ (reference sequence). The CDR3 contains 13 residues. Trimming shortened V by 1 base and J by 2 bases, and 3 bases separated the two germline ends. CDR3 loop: CASSLAAGNTIYF. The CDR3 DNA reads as TGTGCCAGCAGCTTAGCCGCTGGAAACACCATATATTTT.

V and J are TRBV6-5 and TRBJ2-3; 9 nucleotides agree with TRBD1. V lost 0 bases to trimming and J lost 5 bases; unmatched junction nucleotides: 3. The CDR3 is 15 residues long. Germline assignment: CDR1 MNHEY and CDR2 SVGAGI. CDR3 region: CASSYSQGAEDTQYF. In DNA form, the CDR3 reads TGTGCCAGCAGTTACTCACAGGGGGCGGAAGATACGCAGTATTTT.

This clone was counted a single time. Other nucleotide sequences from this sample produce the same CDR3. The CDR3 here is CASSRTSGGSYEQYF. CDR3 coding DNA: TGTGCCAGCAGCCGAACTAGCGGGGGATCCTACGAGCAGTACTTC. The chain couples TRBV5-5 to TRBJ2-7; 11 bases are a match to TRBD2. Per germline, CDR1 SGHKS and CDR2 YYEKEE (reference sequence). There are 15 residues in the CDR3. With 4 bases clipped from V and 1 base from J, the junction kept 4 bases outside the gene matches.

The CDR3 reads CASSRQSSGNTIYF. DNA of the CDR3: TGTGCCAGCTCCAGGCAAAGCTCTGGAAACACCATATATTTT. The chain joins TRBV16 to TRBJ1-3; no definite D call. With 8 bases removed from V and 0 bases from J, the gap between germline ends came to 11 bases. Germline assignment: CDR1 KGHSY and CDR2 FQNENV. The CDR3 loop spans 14 amino acids.

The CDR3 protein is CASTSWRADGYTF. The CDR3, as DNA: TGTGCCAGTACCTCATGGAGGGCTGATGGCTACACCTTC. V gene TRBV19 combines with J gene TRBJ1-2; D not resolved. CDR1 is LNHDA, CDR2 SQIVND, per germline (reference sequence). Trimming took off 7 bases at V and 6 bases at J, with 15 bases between the two ends. CDR3 length: 13 amino acids.

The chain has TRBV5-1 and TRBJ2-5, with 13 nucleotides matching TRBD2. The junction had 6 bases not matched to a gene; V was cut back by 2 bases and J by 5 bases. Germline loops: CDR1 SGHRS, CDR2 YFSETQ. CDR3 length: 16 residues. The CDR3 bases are TGCGCCAGCAGCTTAAGGACTAGCGGGGGCCAGGAGACCCAGTACTTC. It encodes CASSLRTSGGQETQYF.

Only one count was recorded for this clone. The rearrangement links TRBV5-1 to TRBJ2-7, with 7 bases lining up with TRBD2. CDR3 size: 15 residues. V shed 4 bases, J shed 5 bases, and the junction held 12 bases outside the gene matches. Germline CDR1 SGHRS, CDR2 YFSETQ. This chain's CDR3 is CASSPGGSQNHEQYF. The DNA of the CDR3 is TGCGCCAGCAGCCCCGGGGGGTCCCAAAACCACGAGCAGTACTTC.

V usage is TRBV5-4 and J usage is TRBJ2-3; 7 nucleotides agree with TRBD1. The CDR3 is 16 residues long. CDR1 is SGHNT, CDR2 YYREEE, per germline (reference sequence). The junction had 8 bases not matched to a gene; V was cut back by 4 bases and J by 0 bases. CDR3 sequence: CASSIRGTLSTDTQYF. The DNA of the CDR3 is TGTGCCAGCAGCATCAGGGGGACCCTTAGCACAGATACGCAGTATTTT.

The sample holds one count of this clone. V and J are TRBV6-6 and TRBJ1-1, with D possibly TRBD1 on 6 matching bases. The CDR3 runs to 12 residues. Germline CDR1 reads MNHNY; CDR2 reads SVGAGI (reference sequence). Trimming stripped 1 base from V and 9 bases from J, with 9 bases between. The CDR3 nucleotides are TGTGCCAGCAGTTACTTGACAGGCCAAGCTTTCTTT. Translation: CASSYLTGQAFF.

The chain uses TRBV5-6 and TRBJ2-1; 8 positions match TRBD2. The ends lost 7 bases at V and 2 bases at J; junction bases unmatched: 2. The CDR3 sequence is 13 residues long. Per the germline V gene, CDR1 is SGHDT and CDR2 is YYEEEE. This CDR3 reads CASREGAYNEQFF. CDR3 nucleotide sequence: TGTGCCAGCCGGGAGGGGGCCTACAATGAGCAGTTCTTC.

In DNA form, the CDR3 reads TGTGCCAGCAGTGACCCCACCCCGGGACTAGCGGTGGAGACCCAGTACTTC. Residues: CASSDPTPGLAVETQYF. The chain employs TRBV6-1 and TRBJ2-5, with 11 bases matching TRBD2. There are 17 residues in the CDR3. Per the germline V gene, CDR1 is MNHNS and CDR2 is SASEGT. The J segment lost 5 bases and the V segment lost 3 bases, leaving 11 bases of the junction unmatched.

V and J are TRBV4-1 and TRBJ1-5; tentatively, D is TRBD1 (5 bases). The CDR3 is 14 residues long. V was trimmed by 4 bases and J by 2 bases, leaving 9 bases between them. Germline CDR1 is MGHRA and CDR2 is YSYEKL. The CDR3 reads CASSRRGGNQPQHF. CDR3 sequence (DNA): TGCGCCAGCAGCCGGAGGGGTGGCAATCAGCCCCAGCATTTT.

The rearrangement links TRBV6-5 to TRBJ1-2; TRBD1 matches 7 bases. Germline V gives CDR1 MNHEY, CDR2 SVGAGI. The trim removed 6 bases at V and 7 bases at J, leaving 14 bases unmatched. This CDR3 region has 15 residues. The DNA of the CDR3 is TGTGCCAGCAGCGCCGGACAGGAGGGAACTGGTGGCTACACCTTC. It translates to CASSAGQEGTGGYTF.

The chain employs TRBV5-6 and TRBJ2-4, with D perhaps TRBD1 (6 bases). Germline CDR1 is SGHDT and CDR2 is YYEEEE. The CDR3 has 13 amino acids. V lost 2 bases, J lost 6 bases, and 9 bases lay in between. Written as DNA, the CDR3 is TGTGCCAGCAGCTTCTGGACAGTAAACATTCAGTACTTC. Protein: CASSFWTVNIQYF.

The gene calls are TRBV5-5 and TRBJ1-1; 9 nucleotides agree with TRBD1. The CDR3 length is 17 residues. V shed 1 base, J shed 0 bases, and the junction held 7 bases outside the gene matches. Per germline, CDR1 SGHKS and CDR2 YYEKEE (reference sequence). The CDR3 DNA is TGTGCCAGCAGCTTGCGTTTTACAGGGGGCATGAACACTGAAGCTTTCTTT. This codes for CASSLRFTGGMNTEAFF.